These 14 T cell receptor beta chains came from one sample sequenced in a study of T-cell reconstitution after alpha-beta-depleted transplantation in children. Library preparation (for TCRbeta) was performed with unique molecular identifiers. TCRdb passed the PCR reads through MiXCR, listing each CDR3 protein once. This sample has about 580,000 distinct CDR3 sequences, with roughly 30% found just once. Sequenced here: PBMCs, sampled before TCRalphabeta/CD19-depleted stem cell transplant. The receptors come from a boy in the first two years of life with Wiskott-Aldrich syndrome, due to receive a stem cell transplant.

This clonotype was detected a few times. The CDR3: CSANDPRRGSTDTQYF. Written as DNA, the CDR3 is TGCAGTGCTAACGACCCTCGTCGGGGAAGCACAGATACGCAGTATTTT. The rearrangement uses TRBV20-1 and TRBJ2-3, with D tentatively TRBD2 (5 bases). From germline, CDR1 is DFQATT and CDR2 SNEGSKA (reference sequence). The CDR3 loop spans 16 amino acids. V lost 4 bases to trimming and J lost 0 bases, with 17 bases between them.

This clonotype was detected ten times or more. This chain joins TRBV28 and TRBJ2-7; D is uncertain. Germline V lookup: CDR1 MDHEN, CDR2 SYDVKM. Between the trimmed V and J ends, which lost 6 bases and 2 bases, there was a span of 11 bases. The CDR3 spans 13 residues. The CDR3 loop reads CASSLPGAYEQYF. The CDR3 bases are TGTGCCAGCAGCTTGCCAGGCGCCTACGAGCAGTACTTC.

This clonotype was seen a handful of times. The rearrangement joins TRBV20-1 to TRBJ2-1, with 11 bases lining up with TRBD2. Trimming cost V 0 bases and J 7 bases; bases outside gene matches: 17. CDR3 length: 19 residues. Per germline, CDR1 DFQATT and CDR2 SNEGSKA (reference sequence). The CDR3 coding sequence is TGCAGTGCTAGAGACGCCGGGACTAGCGGCAAGAGGGGAAAGAATGAGCAGTTCTTC. Protein sequence: CSARDAGTSGKRGKNEQFF.

CDR3 nucleotides: TGTGCCAGCAGGGGGACAGGACCCTACGAGCAGTACTTC. Translating it yields CASRGTGPYEQYF. The chain recombines TRBV7-9 with TRBJ2-7; 8 nucleotides line up with TRBD1. The V segment lost 6 bases and the J segment 2 bases; nucleotides outside the gene matches: 3. The V gene's germline CDR1 is SEHNR and CDR2 FQNEAQ (reference sequence). This CDR3 has 13 residues.

This clonotype turned up a few times. The V call is TRBV29-1, the J call TRBJ2-5; the match to TRBD1 covers 10 bases. The V and J ends lost 7 bases and 5 bases, in that order; junction bases with no gene match: 7. The germline V gene has CDR1 SQVTM and CDR2 ANQGSEA. This CDR3 region has 13 residues. CDR3 protein: CSAPDRGPETQYF. The CDR3 nucleotides read TGCAGCGCTCCCGACAGGGGGCCTGAGACCCAGTACTTC.

This clonotype was found a few times. This rearrangement joins TRBV7-9 to TRBJ2-5, with D perhaps matching TRBD1 (6 bases). Germline V lookup: CDR1 SEHNR, CDR2 FQNEAQ (reference sequence). This CDR3 spans 15 amino acids. V dropped 5 bases and J dropped 4 bases, with 17 bases sitting between them. The CDR3 sequence is CASSLVRGKAETQYF. For the CDR3, the DNA is TGTGCCAGCAGCCTCGTTAGGGGGAAGGCAGAGACCCAGTACTTC.

The chain links TRBV7-6 to TRBJ1-6; tentatively, D is TRBD1 (5 bases). Germline-derived CDR1 and CDR2 are SGHVS and FNYEAQ. This CDR3 comprises 14 residues. Trimming removed 4 bases from V and 7 bases from J, with 11 bases in between. CDR3 residues: CASSWGGRNSPLHF. The CDR3 nucleotides are TGTGCCAGCAGCTGGGGGGGTAGGAATTCACCCCTCCACTTT.

The J gene is TRBJ2-4, the V gene TRBV28; TRBD2 might be the D (5 bases). The germline V gene has CDR1 MDHEN and CDR2 SYDVKM. This CDR3 contains 17 residues. V shed 3 bases and J shed 4 bases, with 19 bases lying between them. As DNA, the CDR3 is TGTGCCAGCAGTTTCACCATCGAAAAGCTAGCTAAAAACATTCAGTACTTC. Protein product: CASSFTIEKLAKNIQYF.

The rearrangement links TRBV20-1 to TRBJ2-7; D gene uncertain. Trimming removed 6 bases at V and 7 bases at J, with 16 bases between. The CDR3 loop spans 12 amino acids. CDR1 is DFQATT, CDR2 SNEGSKA, per germline (reference sequence). The DNA of the CDR3 is TGCAGTGCGAGGCTCGGCCCCTTTGAGCAGTACTTC. It is translated as CSARLGPFEQYF.

Only a few counts were recorded for this clonotype. J is TRBJ2-7 and V is TRBV15; 7 bases are a match to TRBD2. Germline V gene data show CDR1 as LNHNV and CDR2 as YYDKDF (reference sequence). The CDR3 contains 16 residues. The V and J ends lost 0 bases and 4 bases, in that order; junction bases with no gene match: 9. The CDR3 reads CATSRDWGGGPYEQYF. The CDR3 region has the DNA TGTGCCACCAGCAGAGATTGGGGGGGAGGGCCTTACGAGCAGTACTTC.

This rearrangement joins TRBV12-3 or TRBV12-4 to TRBJ2-5; D possibly corresponds to TRBD1 (6 bases). The CDR3 consists of 15 residues. Between the trimmed V and J ends, which lost 3 bases and 3 bases, there was a span of 14 bases. The CDR3 nucleotides read TGTGCCAGCAGTTTTGATCAGGGGATAAAAGAGACCCAGTACTTC. Encoded protein: CASSFDQGIKETQYF.

This clonotype has only a few counts. This chain connects TRBV28 to TRBJ2-3; D gene unclear. The CDR3 runs to 12 residues. Trimming left V 5 bases short and J 5 bases short, with 8 bases between. CDR1 MDHEN and CDR2 SYDVKM come from the germline V gene. The DNA of the CDR3 is TGTGCCAGCAGTCGGATTGAAGATACGCAGTATTTT. Its protein product is CASSRIEDTQYF.

The J gene is TRBJ2-7, the V gene TRBV3-1; 7 bases align to TRBD1. J was trimmed by 3 bases and V by 5 bases; bases with no gene match: 7. The CDR3 runs 14 residues. CDR1 LGHDT and CDR2 YNNKEL come from the germline V gene (reference sequence). The DNA for the CDR3 is TGTGCCAGCAGCTTTCAGGGGGATCTCTACGAGCAGTACTTC. Amino acid sequence: CASSFQGDLYEQYF.

CDR3 sequence (DNA): TGTGCCACGGCCCTAGCGAACACCGGGGAGCTGTTTTTT. It yields the protein CATALANTGELFF. The chain joins TRBV24-1 to TRBJ2-2, with no clear D. Germline CDR1 is KGHDR and CDR2 is SFDVKD. The CDR3 loop spans 13 amino acids. The germline V and J ends were trimmed by 10 bases and 0 bases, with 8 bases remaining between them.